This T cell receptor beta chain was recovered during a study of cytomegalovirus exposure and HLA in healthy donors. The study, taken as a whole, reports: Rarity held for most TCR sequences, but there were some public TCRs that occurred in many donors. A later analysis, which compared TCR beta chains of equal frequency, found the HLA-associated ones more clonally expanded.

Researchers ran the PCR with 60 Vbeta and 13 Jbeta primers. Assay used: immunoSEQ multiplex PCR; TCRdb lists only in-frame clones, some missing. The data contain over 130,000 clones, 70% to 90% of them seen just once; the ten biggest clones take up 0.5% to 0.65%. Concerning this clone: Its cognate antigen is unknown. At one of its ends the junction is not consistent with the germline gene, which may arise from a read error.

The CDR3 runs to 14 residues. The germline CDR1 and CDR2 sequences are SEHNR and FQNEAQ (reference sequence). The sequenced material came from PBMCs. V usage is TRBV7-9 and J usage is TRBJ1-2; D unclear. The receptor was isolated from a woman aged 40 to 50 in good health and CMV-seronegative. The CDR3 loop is CSSSLDSGSYGYTF. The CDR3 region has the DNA TGTTCCAGCAGCTTAGATTCGGGTTCTTATGGCTACACCTTC.